The present TCR beta chain was sequenced within a study of metastatic and nonmetastatic thyroid tumors. Study background: The study looked at repertoires side by side in blood and in tumor or nodule tissue from malignant and benign thyroid patients. Notes on the study in general: Malignant thyroid tumors reportedly exceeded benign nodules significantly in TCR beta diversity, with the difference appearing in blood and tumor.

Germline CDR1 LNHDA, CDR2 SQIVND (reference sequence). CDR3 length: 15 amino acids. Thyroid surgery was performed in patients who had received no treatment beforehand. Worth noting for this clone: What it binds is not known. A much larger clone sits a single nucleotide away, making a read error possible. Additional DNA sequences in this sample encode the identical CDR3.

Authors' analysis steps: To classify distant metastasis in papillary thyroid cancer, a model was built from CDR3 differences across clinicopathological groups. Via MiXCR, TCRdb re-called the PCR reads. TCRdb's processing, not the authors', yielded these V and J calls. This table has some 14,000 clones, 23% appearing once. The source material was blood. The chain employs TRBV19 and TRBJ1-4; 8 nucleotides align to TRBD1. The sequence came from a female donor with papillary thyroid cancer or a benign thyroid nodule (not recorded which). Some clones in this sample may be carry-over from other donors' samples. Here the CDR3 reads CASSISGQDNEKLFF. Written as DNA, the CDR3 is TGTGCTAGTAGTATTTCGGGACAGGATAATGAAAAACTGTTTTTT.